This T cell receptor beta chain appears in the sequencing data of a study of T cells in Graves' hyperthyroidism and ophthalmopathy. CDR3 length: 13 amino acids. Germline assignment: CDR1 WNHNN and CDR2 SYGVQD (reference sequence). V lost 10 bases and J lost 2; bases outside the gene matches: 3. This clonotype was detected ten times or more. Its specificity is not known. Patients with uncontrolled infections, other autoimmune diseases, pregnancy or lactation were excluded. Clinical symptoms, serum thyroxine and TRAb, thyroid ultrasound and orbital computed tomography were used for the diagnoses. From 9 to 10 ml of fresh peripheral blood, PBMCs were isolated. RNA transcripts yielded amplified TCR beta CDR3 regions. The HTBI primer set was used in a first-round RT-PCR of the TCR CDR3. In TCRdb, the multiplex PCR reads were re-called with MiXCR into one record per CDR3 protein. The sample includes some 380,000 distinct CDR3 sequences, roughly 14% of them seen just once.

Study-wide points: The authors' 13 V-J model separated ophthalmopathy from stable hyperthyroidism.

This clonotype was obtained from a man younger than 40 with Graves' hyperthyroidism that later progressed to Graves' ophthalmopathy. This chain connects TRBV10-1 to TRBJ2-1; 9 nucleotides match TRBD1. Source material: blood. The DNA for the CDR3 is TGCGCCACCGGGACAGGGACCTACAATGAGCAGTTCTTC. This gives the protein CATGTGTYNEQFF.